This record concerns one TCR beta chain sequence. The data were taken from a study of T cell responses to AZD1222 COVID-19 vaccine. This CDR3 is built from 14 residues. The germline CDR1 and CDR2 sequences are LGHNA and YNFKEQ. The ends were cut back, 0 bases at V and 5 bases at J, with 7 bases in the middle. TCRdb keeps only in-frame clones here, not all; method: immunoSEQ multiplex PCR. Of about 79,000 clones listed, 80% are singletons. The chain employs TRBV4-2 and TRBJ1-4; D remains unclear. Sequencing used peripheral blood, obtained on day 0 of AZD1222 vaccination. The origin of this receptor is an adult in good health. CDR3 protein: CASSQDRRNEKLFF. The CDR3 DNA reads as TGTGCCAGCAGCCAAGACAGGAGAAATGAAAAACTGTTTTTT.